This is a list of T cell receptor beta chains from one sample in a study of cytomegalovirus exposure and HLA in healthy donors. Clones were read by immunoSEQ multiplex PCR, and TCRdb kept only the in-frame ones, dropping some. This table has roughly 97,000 clones, 70% to 75% appearing once. Sequencing used PBMCs. The receptors here all came from a man aged 35 to 55 in good health and CMV-seronegative. The CDR3 runs from the conserved cysteine through the conserved F or W. D genes are given only for firm matches. Clone size is stated in some rows and not others, as once, few, many or a class when expanded.

clone_size j_call d_call v_call cdr3_nt cdr3_aa
- TRBJ2-3 - TRBV10-3 TGTGCCATCAGTGAGTCGGCGGGGGCCACAGATACGCAGTATTTT CAISESAGATDTQYF
- TRBJ2-7 TRBD1 TRBV18 TGTGCCACCACGACGGGACAGGGTTACGAGCAGTACTTC CATTTGQGYEQYF
- TRBJ2-3 TRBD2 TRBV7-2 TGTGCCAGCAGCAAGGCCCCTAGCGGGGGGAGCACAGATACGCAGTATTTT CASSKAPSGGSTDTQYF
- TRBJ1-1 TRBD1 TRBV11-3 TGTGCCAGCAGCTTAGCCGGGACAGGGGGCGAGACTGAAGCTTTCTTT CASSLAGTGGETEAFF
- TRBJ1-6 - TRBV4-1 TGCGCCAGCAGCCAAGATCAGGCCAGCTCCTATAATTCACCCCTCCACTTT CASSQDQASSYNSPLHF
- TRBJ1-6 - TRBV7-9 TGTGCCAGCAGCTTAGCGTCCGGGGTGTCTTCACCCCTCCACTTT CASSLASGVSSPLHF
- TRBJ1-6 - TRBV4-2 TGTGCCAGCAGCCAAGAGGGCAGCTCCTATAATTCACCCCTCCACTTT CASSQEGSSYNSPLHF
- TRBJ2-5 TRBD2 TRBV5-1 TGCGCCAGCAGGCCAGCGGGGGGAGCAGAGACCCAGTACTTC CASRPAGGAETQYF
- TRBJ1-1 TRBD1 TRBV5-1 TGCGCCAGCAGCTTGGAAGGGCCCGGACAGGGGACAAACACTGAAGCTTTCTTT CASSLEGPGQGTNTEAFF
- TRBJ2-3 TRBD2 TRBV18 TGTGCCGCCGGTGCGGGGGGCCGCACAGATACGCAGTATTTT CAAGAGGRTDTQYF
few TRBJ1-3 - TRBV7-6 TGTGCCAGCAGCTTATCTCCCAGGGGCCGGGGAACTGGAAACACCATATATTTT CASSLSPRGRGTGNTIYF
- TRBJ2-7 - TRBV5-4 TGTGCCAGCAGCTTGACACTAACCTCCTACGAGCAGTACTTC CASSLTLTSYEQYF
- TRBJ1-2 TRBD1 TRBV5-1 TGCGCCAGCAGCCGGGCGGACAGGACGCCACTTGATGGCTACACCTTC CASSRADRTPLDGYTF
- TRBJ1-1 - TRBV7-2 TGTGCCAGCAGCTTAGGCGACTACCTTGGAGGAGCTTTCTTT CASSLGDYLGGAFF
- TRBJ1-2 - TRBV2 TGTGCCAGCAGTGAAGCTTCGTCCCAGGTGGGCTATGGCTACACCTTC CASSEASSQVGYGYTF
- TRBJ2-2 TRBD2 TRBV5-6 TGTGCCAGCAGCCGGGGACTAGCGGGAGCCTACGGGGAGCTGTTTTTT CASSRGLAGAYGELFF
once TRBJ1-4 TRBD1 TRBV5-1 TGCGCCAGCGGTCCCGAGGGACAGGGGAACGAAAAACTGTTTTTT CASGPEGQGNEKLFF
- TRBJ1-2 TRBD1 TRBV7-9 TGTGCCAGCAGCCACCGGGACAGCTCCTGGGACTATGGCTACACCTTC CASSHRDSSWDYGYTF
- TRBJ1-2 - TRBV5-1 TGCGCCAGCAGCTTGGAGGGGGATTCGGGCTATGGCTACACCTTC CASSLEGDSGYGYTF
- TRBJ1-1 - TRBV6-1 TGTGCCAGCACCATACAGGGGAACACTGAAGCTTTCTTT CASTIQGNTEAFF
- TRBJ2-1 - TRBV11-3 TGTGCCAGCAGCTTAGGGACTACTGAGCAGTTCTTC CASSLGTTEQFF
- TRBJ2-1 - TRBV14 TGTGCCAGCAGCCCACTGGAGTTCGGAAGCTCCTACAATGAGCAGTTCTTC CASSPLEFGSSYNEQFF
- TRBJ2-5 - TRBV19 TGTGCCAGTAGTGGGGCAACATGGGAGACCCAGTACTTC CASSGATWETQYF
- TRBJ1-1 TRBD1 TRBV7-2 TGTGCCAGCAGCCGCCGACAGGGTGAGAACACTGAAGCTTTCTTT CASSRRQGENTEAFF